This TCR beta chain came from a study of T cell responses to AZD1222 COVID-19 vaccine. This CDR3 has 16 residues. Germline V gene data show CDR1 as SNHLY and CDR2 as FYNNEI. After removal of 7 bases from V and 1 base from J, the junction contained 9 bases not matched to a gene. TCRdb's table, derived via immunoSEQ multiplex PCR, lists solely in-frame clones and lacks some. The data show about 98,000 clones, 70% to 90% seen once. The sequences come from peripheral blood, collected on day 0 of MenACWY control vaccination. The genes are TRBV2 and TRBJ1-5; 8 nucleotides match TRBD1. The receptor was isolated from an adult in good health. CDR3 in amino acids: CASNRARDRSNQPQHF. The DNA of the CDR3 is TGTGCCAGCAATAGGGCTAGGGACAGGAGCAATCAGCCCCAGCATTTT. Full variable domain (rest looked up from reference TRBV2 and TRBJ1-5): EPEVTQTPSHQVTQMGQEVILRCVPISNHLYFYWYRQILGQKVEFLVSFYNNEISEKSEIFDDQFSVERPDGSNFTLKIRSTKLEDSAMYFCASNRARDRSNQPQHFGDGTRLSIL.